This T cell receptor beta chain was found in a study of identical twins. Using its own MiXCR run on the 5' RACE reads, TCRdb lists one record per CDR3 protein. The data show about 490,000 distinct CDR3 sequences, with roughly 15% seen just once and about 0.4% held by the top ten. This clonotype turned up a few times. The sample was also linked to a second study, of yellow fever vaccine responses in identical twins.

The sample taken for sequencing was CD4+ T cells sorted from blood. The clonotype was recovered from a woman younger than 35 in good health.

The CDR3 DNA reads as TGTGCCAGCAGCCCGACAGGGCAGAACACTGAAGCTTTCTTT. Its protein is CASSPTGQNTEAFF. The J gene is TRBJ1-1, the V gene TRBV4-2; 7 bases agree with TRBD1. Trimming took 4 bases from V and 1 from J; bases not matched to a gene: 3. CDR3 length: 14 residues. Germline CDR1 LGHNA, CDR2 YNFKEQ.